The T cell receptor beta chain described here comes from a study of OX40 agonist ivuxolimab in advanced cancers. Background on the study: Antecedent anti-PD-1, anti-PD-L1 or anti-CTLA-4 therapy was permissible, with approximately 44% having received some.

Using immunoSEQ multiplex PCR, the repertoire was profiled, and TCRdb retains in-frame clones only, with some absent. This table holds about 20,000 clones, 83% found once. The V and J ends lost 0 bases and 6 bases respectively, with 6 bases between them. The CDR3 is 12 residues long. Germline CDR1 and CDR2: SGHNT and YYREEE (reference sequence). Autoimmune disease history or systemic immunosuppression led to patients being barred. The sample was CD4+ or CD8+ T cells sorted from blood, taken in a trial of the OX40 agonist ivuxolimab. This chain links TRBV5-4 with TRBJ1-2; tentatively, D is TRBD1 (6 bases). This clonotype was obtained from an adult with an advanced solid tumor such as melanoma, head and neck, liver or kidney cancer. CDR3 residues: CASSLAGDGYTF. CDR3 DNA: TGTGCCAGCAGCTTGGCAGGGGATGGCTACACCTTC.